The 9 T cell receptor beta chains below come from one sample, sequenced in a study of cytomegalovirus exposure and HLA in healthy donors. With 60 Vbeta and 13 Jbeta primers, the PCR was carried out. Generated by immunoSEQ multiplex PCR, the TCRdb table keeps only in-frame clones and is missing some. The repertoire shows 100,000 to 150,000 clones; the top ten hold roughly 1.6%. The sequenced sample consisted of PBMCs. These TCRs come from a woman aged 40 to 50 in good health and CMV-seronegative.

The chain uses TRBV7-9 and TRBJ2-7; 7 nucleotides match TRBD1. Germline CDR1 SEHNR, CDR2 FQNEAQ (reference sequence). Unmatched junction bases numbered 7, after V lost 6 bases and J lost 2 bases. The length of the CDR3 is 14 residues. CDR3 sequence: CASSSPGQTYEQYF. Written as DNA, the CDR3 is TGTGCCAGCAGTTCCCCGGGACAGACCTACGAGCAGTACTTC.

The chain combines TRBV14 with TRBJ1-6; no reliable D call. The ends were cut back, 4 bases at V and 10 bases at J, with 17 bases in the middle. CDR1 is SGHDN, CDR2 FVKESK, per germline. The CDR3 runs 15 residues. The CDR3 nucleotides are TGTGCCAGCAGCCCCAGAGGCGTCCCCGGGTCACCCCTCCACTTT. It codes for CASSPRGVPGSPLHF.

The V call is TRBV29-1, the J call TRBJ1-1; D gene uncertain. Germline lookup yields CDR1 SQVTM and CDR2 ANQGSEA. This CDR3 is built from 13 residues. Trimming took off 4 bases at V and 1 base at J, with 10 bases between the two ends. The CDR3 coding sequence is TGCAGCGTTGCGTATGCGGGGAACACTGAAGCTTTCTTT. Translating it yields CSVAYAGNTEAFF.

The chain uses TRBV19 and TRBJ1-2, with D perhaps matching TRBD1 (5 bases). Germline assignment: CDR1 LNHDA and CDR2 SQIVND (reference sequence). Trimming took off 7 bases at V and 4 bases at J, with 22 bases between the two ends. The CDR3 sequence is 16 residues long. The CDR3: CASTPDLGVLSYGYTF. In DNA, the CDR3 is TGTGCCAGTACCCCCGATTTAGGGGTCCTCTCCTATGGCTACACCTTC. Drawing the rest from reference TRBV19 and TRBJ1-2, the complete variable domain is DGGITQSPKYLFRKEGQNVTLSCEQNLNHDAMYWYRQDPGQGLRLIYYSQIVNDFQKGDIAEGYSVSREKKESFPLTVTSAQKNPTAFYLCASTPDLGVLSYGYTFGSGTRLTVV.

The chain combines TRBV6-5 with TRBJ1-1; possibly TRBD1 for D (5 bases). Trimming shortened V by 6 bases and J by 1 base, and 12 bases separated the two germline ends. The CDR3 has 14 residues. CDR1 is MNHEY, CDR2 SVGAGI, per germline. CDR3: CASSSFTGNTEAFF. CDR3 nucleotides: TGTGCCAGCAGCTCTTTCACAGGGAACACTGAAGCTTTCTTT.

This chain connects TRBV5-1 to TRBJ1-6, with 10 bases matching TRBD1. Germline lookup yields CDR1 SGHRS and CDR2 YFSETQ. CDR3 size: 14 residues. After removal of 4 bases from V and 10 bases from J, the junction contained 5 bases not matched to a gene. The DNA for the CDR3 is TGCGCCAGCAGCGTGACAGGGGGCGAATCACCCCTCCACTTT. Translated: CASSVTGGESPLHF.

CDR3 loop: CASSGCAYGYTF. CDR3 sequence (DNA): TGCGCCAGCAGCGGTTGTGCCTATGGCTACACCTTC. The chain joins TRBV23-1 to TRBJ1-2; D gene uncertain. TRBV23-1 is filed as an ORF, its function uncertain. This CDR3 is 12 amino acids long. The V gene lost 6 bases and the J gene lost 4 bases, with 9 bases spanning the gap.

The J gene is TRBJ2-2, the V gene TRBV7-2; possibly TRBD1 for D (5 bases). CDR1 SGHTA and CDR2 FQGNSA come from the germline V gene. Trimming pared 0 bases from V and 7 bases from J, leaving 9 bases between. CDR3 size: 14 residues. The CDR3 here is CASSLAGQNGELFF. CDR3 sequence (DNA): TGTGCCAGCAGCTTAGCGGGGCAGAACGGGGAGCTGTTTTTT.

This chain joins TRBV18 and TRBJ1-1; D is possibly TRBD1 (6 bases). The CDR3 runs 14 residues. Germline CDR1 and CDR2: KGHSH and LQKENI. V was trimmed by 6 bases and J by 4 bases, leaving 15 bases between them. The CDR3 DNA follows: TGTGCCAGCTCCCTATACACAGGGCGCACTGAAGCTTTCTTT. This sequence encodes CASSLYTGRTEAFF.